This T cell receptor (beta chain) came from a study of cytomegalovirus exposure and HLA in healthy donors. From germline, CDR1 is SGHAT and CDR2 FQNNGV. The ends lost 5 bases at V and 8 bases at J; junction bases unmatched: 9. The CDR3 contains 14 residues. The PCR was carried out with 60 Vbeta primers and 13 Jbeta primers. The assay was immunoSEQ multiplex PCR, and TCRdb's table has in-frame clones only and misses some. Here the sample spans 130,000 to 150,000 clones, around three quarters being singletons. Concerning this clone itself: Its antigen is unknown.

Overall study findings and caveats: Cytomegalovirus-associated TCR beta chains were listed, numbering 150 to 200. Later findings reportedly placed an Asian-associated ancestry cluster below the 666-donor mean for N-insertions.

V and J are TRBV11-2 and TRBJ2-3, with 8 nucleotides matching TRBD2. The receptor was derived from a man in his forties in good health and CMV-seropositive. Sequencing used PBMCs. The CDR3 spells CASSPGLGLGTQYF. CDR3 DNA: TGTGCCAGCAGCCCGGGACTAGGCCTCGGTACGCAGTATTTT.